These T cell receptor beta chains were read from a single sample in a study of vaccination effects on CD4 cells after COVID-19. These receptors' targets are unknown. Some clones are missing from TCRdb's copy, which holds only in-frame ones; the method was immunoSEQ multiplex PCR. The table shows approximately 70,000 clones, with under 85% occurring only once. The source was CD4+ T cells from PBMCs cultured with HIV peptides, collected before COVID-19 vaccination. These receptors all come from a human donor who had a prior SARS-CoV-2 infection. CDR3s include the opening cysteine and the closing phenylalanine or tryptophan. A D gene is named only where the DNA matches it firmly. A clone size is listed for some rows: how often the clone was seen (once, few, many), or a class if it is expanded.

clone size,V gene,J gene,D gene,CDR3 DNA,CDR3 protein
NA,TRBV9,TRBJ2-3,NA,TGTGCCAGCAGCGTGGTGGGGGCCGGGGCAGATACGCAGTATTTT,CASSVVGAGADTQYF
NA,TRBV10-3,TRBJ2-1,TRBD2,TGTGCCATCAACAGCAAGCGGGAGGGATCCTACAATGAGCAGTTCTTC,CAINSKREGSYNEQFF
few,TRBV7-7,TRBJ2-3,TRBD2,TGTGCTAGCAGCAGACTAGCGGGGAGTGGGGATACGCAGTATTTT,CASSRLAGSGDTQYF
few,TRBV30,TRBJ2-1,TRBD1,TGTGCCTGGAGTCATACCGGGACAGGGGGCCGGTGGGATGAGCAGTTCTTC,CAWSHTGTGGRWDEQFF
NA,TRBV13,TRBJ2-1,TRBD2,TGTGCCAGCAGGCGGGGGGGATCAGGGCCCTACAATGAGCAGTTCTTC,CASRRGGSGPYNEQFF
NA,TRBV11-3,TRBJ2-1,TRBD1,TGTGCCAGCAGCCCTGACAGGGGCCCTTACAATGAGCAGTTCTTC,CASSPDRGPYNEQFF
NA,TRBV6-5,TRBJ2-1,TRBD2,TGTGCCAGCAGTTCGGGACTATACAATGAGCAGTTCTTC,CASSSGLYNEQFF
NA,TRBV9,TRBJ2-7,NA,TGTGCCAGCAGCTCCACAGGGATGTCCTACGAGCAGTACTTC,CASSSTGMSYEQYF
few,TRBV4-2,TRBJ2-3,NA,TGTGCCAGCAGCCAAGGGACCTCGAGGGATACGCAGTATTTT,CASSQGTSRDTQYF
NA,TRBV7-6,TRBJ2-5,TRBD2,TGTGCCAGCAGCTTAGAAAGGACTAGCGGTGGCGAGACCCAGTACTTC,CASSLERTSGGETQYF
NA,TRBV7-9,TRBJ1-1,NA,TGTGCCAGCAGCTTAGATGGATACGTCGGAACTGAAGCTTTCTTT,CASSLDGYVGTEAFF
few,TRBV4-2,TRBJ1-1,NA,TGTGCCAGCAGCCAAGATCCTCACGAGAACACTGAAGCTTTCTTT,CASSQDPHENTEAFF
NA,TRBV6-5,TRBJ2-2,NA,TGTGCCAGCAGTCTTCGGGGCGGGGAGCTGTTTTTT,CASSLRGGELFF
few,TRBV7-3,TRBJ1-1,TRBD1,TGTGCCAGCAGCTTAACTGGCAGGGGGGACACTGAAGCTTTCTTT,CASSLTGRGDTEAFF
NA,TRBV7-8,TRBJ2-1,NA,TGTGCCAGCAGCTTAGTAGCCGGGAGTGGGTACAATGAGCAGTTCTTC,CASSLVAGSGYNEQFF
NA,TRBV18,TRBJ1-5,TRBD1,TGTGCCAGCTCACGCCGAATGGACAGGGGCGATCAGCCCCAGCATTTT,CASSRRMDRGDQPQHF
few,TRBV7-2,TRBJ2-3,NA,TGTGCCAGCAGCTTAGTATCAGGGGTCTCTAGCACAGATACGCAGTGTTTT,CASSLVSGVSSTDTQCF
NA,TRBV6-6,TRBJ1-6,TRBD1,TGTGCCAGCAGTTACCCCGCGGGACAGGGGAATTCACCCCTCCACTTT,CASSYPAGQGNSPLHF
NA,TRBV6-5,TRBJ1-2,NA,TGTGCCAGCAGCCGGAACAGGGCTGGGGGCTACACCTTC,CASSRNRAGGYTF
NA,TRBV24-1,TRBJ1-6,NA,TGTGCCACCAGTGTGTCCCCAACACCCGATCCAGGTGGACCTAGGGCCCTCCACTTT,CATSVSPTPDPGGPRALHF
NA,TRBV19,TRBJ2-3,NA,TGTGCCAGTAGTATAGGATGGCGGACTACGCAGTATTTT,CASSIGWRTTQYF
NA,TRBV4-3,TRBJ2-7,NA,TGCGCCAGCAGCCCTGCACATTCTCGAAATCACTACGAGCAGTACTTC,CASSPAHSRNHYEQYF
NA,TRBV30,TRBJ1-5,NA,TGTGCCTGGAGTATCCAGGGTAGGGATAGCAATCAGCCCCAGCATTTT,CAWSIQGRDSNQPQHF
NA,TRBV7-9,TRBJ1-2,NA,TGTGCCAGCAGCCCCCCCGAGCGGATCACTGGCTACACCTTC,CASSPPERITGYTF
NA,TRBV7-2,TRBJ2-5,NA,TGTGCCAGCAGCTTAGAGACCCAGTACTTC,CASSLETQYF
NA,TRBV24-1,TRBJ2-1,NA,TGTGCCACGTCCCAGGAGGGGCTAAGGAGCTCCTACAATGAGCAGTTCTTC,CATSQEGLRSSYNEQFF
few,TRBV7-2,TRBJ2-1,NA,TGTGCCAGCAGCGCCGCTGGACTACTTGAGCAGTTCTTC,CASSAAGLLEQFF
NA,TRBV18,TRBJ2-3,TRBD2,TGTGCCAGCTCACCCGGCGGGGGTCTCACAGATACGCAGTATTTT,CASSPGGGLTDTQYF
NA,TRBV4-1,TRBJ2-5,TRBD2,TGCGCCAGCAGCCAACTGGGGCGGGGGGGGTACCAAGAGACCCAGTACTTC,CASSQLGRGGYQETQYF
NA,TRBV2,TRBJ1-1,NA,TGTGCCAGGGAGTCCCGTGGGGAATTGAACACTGAAGCTTTCTTT,CARESRGELNTEAFF
NA,TRBV10-1,TRBJ2-1,TRBD2,TGCGCCAGCAGTGAGGGGACTAGCGGGAGCTCCTACAATGAGCAGTTCTTC,CASSEGTSGSSYNEQFF
NA,TRBV6-5,TRBJ2-3,NA,TGTGCCAGCAGTTACTCGCTTAGCGGAAACACAGATACGCAGTATTTT,CASSYSLSGNTDTQYF
NA,TRBV6-2/TRBV6-3,TRBJ2-5,TRBD2,TGTGCCAGCAGTTACATCCCAGCGGGAGGGCCGCGAGAGACCCAGTACTTC,CASSYIPAGGPRETQYF
NA,TRBV18,TRBJ2-3,NA,TGTGCCAGCTCACCACCGGGGACGGATTACACAGATACGCAGTATTTT,CASSPPGTDYTDTQYF
NA,TRBV5-4,TRBJ2-3,TRBD2,TGTGCCAGCAGCTTAGGGACTAGATATGATACGCAGTATTTT,CASSLGTRYDTQYF
NA,TRBV15,TRBJ2-4,NA,TGTGCCACCAGCAGGTGGACGGGGGGCATGAACATTCAGTACTTC,CATSRWTGGMNIQYF
NA,TRBV5-8,TRBJ2-7,NA,TGTGCCAGCAGCTTGGGACTCATCTACGAGCAGTACTTC,CASSLGLIYEQYF
NA,TRBV5-6,TRBJ2-1,NA,TGTGCCAGCAGCGACGCATACGGGACAAAGCATGAGCAGTTCTTC,CASSDAYGTKHEQFF
NA,TRBV18,TRBJ1-1,TRBD1,TGTGCCAGCTCAAGCATGGACAGGGATACTGAAGCTTTCTTT,CASSSMDRDTEAFF
NA,TRBV18,TRBJ1-1,NA,TGTGCCAGCTCTGGGCAGGCGAACACTGAAGCTTTCTTT,CASSGQANTEAFF
NA,TRBV5-4,TRBJ1-6,NA,TGTGCCAGCAGCTTGCGGGCTGGGGCCCTCCACTTT,CASSLRAGALHF
NA,TRBV4-3,TRBJ2-3,TRBD2,TGCGCCAGCAGCCAAATTTTACCGGGACTAGCGGGAGGCCTGCGCACAGATACGCAGTATTTT,CASSQILPGLAGGLRTDTQYF
NA,TRBV7-7,TRBJ1-1,NA,TGTGCTACGAGGCTCTTACCCACCACTGAAGCTTTCTTT,CATRLLPTTEAFF
few,TRBV28,TRBJ1-5,NA,TGTGCCAGCAAGTCCCCCTTGTATCAGCCCCAGCATTTT,CASKSPLYQPQHF
NA,TRBV14,TRBJ2-7,NA,TGTGCCAGCAGCCAACAGGTCGACTACGAGCAGTACTTC,CASSQQVDYEQYF
NA,TRBV4-3,TRBJ2-5,TRBD1,TGCGCCAGCAGCCAGGACAGGTTCGTGGAGACCCAGTACTTC,CASSQDRFVETQYF
few,TRBV7-2,TRBJ2-1,NA,TGTGCCAGCAGCTTAGCGGTGAGCTCCTACAATGAGCAGTTCTTC,CASSLAVSSYNEQFF